This is a list of T cell receptor beta chains from one sample in a study of identifying expanded T cells in peripheral blood. TCRdb keeps only in-frame clones here, not all; method: immunoSEQ multiplex PCR. The table lists some 75,000 clones, 85% to 90% of them singletons. Sequenced material: blood. These receptor sequences come from a person aged 18-69 years in good health. Both conserved end residues are part of each CDR3. Fields, in order: J gene, clone size, V gene, D gene, CDR3 protein, CDR3 DNA. A D gene is named only where the DNA matches it firmly. Some rows mark clone size as missing; the rest say once, few, many or name a class of expanded clone.

TRBJ2-1 . TRBV7-2 . CASSLVGGAGDEQFF TGTGCCAGCAGCTTAGTGGGGGGCGCTGGCGATGAGCAGTTCTTC
TRBJ1-3 . TRBV19 . CASGDKSSGNTIYF TGTGCCAGTGGGGACAAGAGCTCTGGAAACACCATATATTTT
TRBJ2-5 . TRBV7-8 TRBD2 CASSSRLAGDQETQYF TGTGCCAGCAGCTCTCGCCTAGCGGGGGACCAAGAGACCCAGTACTTC
TRBJ1-1 . TRBV18 . CASSLDRASNTEAFF TGTGCCAGCTCGCTAGACCGGGCCAGCAACACTGAAGCTTTCTTT
TRBJ2-5 . TRBV7-2 TRBD1 CASSLGRTGEETQYF TGTGCCAGCAGCTTAGGCCGGACAGGGGAGGAGACCCAGTACTTC
TRBJ2-7 . TRBV18 . CASSPGSAYEQYF TGTGCCAGCTCACCGGGCAGCGCCTACGAGCAGTACTTC
TRBJ1-2 . TRBV2 . CASVTGYGYTF TGTGCCAGCGTCACAGGTTATGGCTACACCTTC
TRBJ1-5 . TRBV5-4 . CASIHPGGGGGKANQPQHF TGTGCCAGCATCCATCCGGGTGGAGGTGGGGGGAAGGCCAATCAGCCCCAGCATTTT
TRBJ1-1 once TRBV12-5 TRBD1 CASGLVLGQGMNTEAFF TGTGCTAGTGGTTTGGTGCTAGGACAGGGAATGAACACTGAAGCTTTCTTT
TRBJ2-1 . TRBV7-8 TRBD2 CASSLPGLAVDNEQFF TGTGCCAGCAGCTTACCGGGACTAGCGGTTGACAATGAGCAGTTCTTC
TRBJ1-2 once TRBV5-4 . CASSLDGTPYGYTF TGTGCCAGCAGCTTGGACGGGACACCCTATGGCTACACCTTC
TRBJ1-1 . TRBV20-1 . CSPKGAFF TGCAGTCCAAAGGGAGCTTTCTTT
TRBJ1-5 few TRBV30 TRBD1 CAWSDGDRYYSKPQHF TGTGCCTGGAGTGACGGGGACAGGTATTACTCAAAGCCCCAGCATTTT